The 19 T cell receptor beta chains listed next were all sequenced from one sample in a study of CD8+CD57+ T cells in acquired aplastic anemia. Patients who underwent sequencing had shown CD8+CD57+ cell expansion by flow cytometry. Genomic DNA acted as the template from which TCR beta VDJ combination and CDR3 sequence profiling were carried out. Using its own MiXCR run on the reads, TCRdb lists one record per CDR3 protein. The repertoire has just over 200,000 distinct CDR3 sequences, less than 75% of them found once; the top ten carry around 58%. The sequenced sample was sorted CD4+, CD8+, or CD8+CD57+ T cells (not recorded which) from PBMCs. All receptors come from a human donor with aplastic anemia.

The CDR3 loop is CASSQEVTQYF. For the CDR3, the DNA is TGTGCCAGCAGCCAAGAGGTGACCCAGTACTTC. The J gene is TRBJ2-5, the V gene TRBV14; the D is unclear. The CDR3 totals 11 residues. From germline, CDR1 is SGHDN and CDR2 FVKESK. Trimming shortened V by 0 bases and J by 7 bases, and 3 bases separated the two germline ends. Full variable domain (remainder filled in from reference TRBV14 and TRBJ2-5): EAGVTQFPSHSVIEKGQTVTLRCDPISGHDNLYWYRRVMGKEIKFLLHFVKESKQDESGMPNNRFLAERTGGTYSTLKVQPAELEDSGVYFCASSQEVTQYFGPGTRLLVL.

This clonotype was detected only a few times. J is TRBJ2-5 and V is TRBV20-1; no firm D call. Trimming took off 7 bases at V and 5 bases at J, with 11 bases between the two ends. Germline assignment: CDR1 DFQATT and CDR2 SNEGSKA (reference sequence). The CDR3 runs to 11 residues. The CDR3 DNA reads TGCAGTGTTAGGGTTGCGGAGACCCAGTACTTC. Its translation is CSVRVAETQYF.

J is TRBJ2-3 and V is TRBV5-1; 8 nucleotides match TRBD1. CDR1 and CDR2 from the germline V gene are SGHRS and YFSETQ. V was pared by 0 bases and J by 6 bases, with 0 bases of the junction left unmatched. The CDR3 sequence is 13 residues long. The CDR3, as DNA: TGCGCCAGCAGCTTGGGACAGGGGGATACGCAGTATTTT. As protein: CASSLGQGDTQYF.

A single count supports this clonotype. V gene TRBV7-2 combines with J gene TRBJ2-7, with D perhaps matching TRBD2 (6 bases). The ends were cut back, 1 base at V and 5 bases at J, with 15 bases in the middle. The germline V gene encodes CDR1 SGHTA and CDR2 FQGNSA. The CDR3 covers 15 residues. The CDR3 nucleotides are TGTGCCAGCAGCTTAGTTGGGGCGGGATGGAACGAGCAGTACTTC. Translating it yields CASSLVGAGWNEQYF.

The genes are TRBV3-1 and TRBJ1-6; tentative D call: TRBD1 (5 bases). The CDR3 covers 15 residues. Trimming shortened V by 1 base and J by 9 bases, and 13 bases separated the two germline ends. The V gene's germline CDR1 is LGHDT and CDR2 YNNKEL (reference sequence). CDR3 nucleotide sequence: TGTGCCAGCAGCCAAGCGGGTATTAGGGGTTCACCCCTCCACTTT. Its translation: CASSQAGIRGSPLHF.

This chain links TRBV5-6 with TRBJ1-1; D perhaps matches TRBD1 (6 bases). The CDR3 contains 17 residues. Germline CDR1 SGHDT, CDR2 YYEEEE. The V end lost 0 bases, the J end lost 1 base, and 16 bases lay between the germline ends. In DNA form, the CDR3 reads TGTGCCAGCAGCTTGGGGGGGCACGATTTGTCGAACACTGAAGCTTTCTTT. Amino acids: CASSLGGHDLSNTEAFF.

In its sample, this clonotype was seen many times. CDR3 amino acids: CAGGTGVLYEQYF. The CDR3 DNA is TGTGCCGGGGGGACAGGGGTCCTCTACGAGCAGTACTTC. The V gene is TRBV2, the J gene TRBJ2-7; TRBD1 matches 10 bases. In germline, CDR1 is SNHLY, CDR2 FYNNEI. The CDR3 runs 13 residues. J was trimmed by 3 bases and V by 11 bases; bases with no gene match: 7.

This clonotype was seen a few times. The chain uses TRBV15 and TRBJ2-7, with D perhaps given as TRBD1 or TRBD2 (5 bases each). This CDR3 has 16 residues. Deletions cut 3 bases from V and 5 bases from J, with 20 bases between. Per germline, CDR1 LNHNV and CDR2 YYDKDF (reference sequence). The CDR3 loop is CATSRGVGRSPDEQYF. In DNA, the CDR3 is TGTGCCACCAGCAGGGGTGTGGGACGCTCTCCGGACGAGCAGTACTTC.

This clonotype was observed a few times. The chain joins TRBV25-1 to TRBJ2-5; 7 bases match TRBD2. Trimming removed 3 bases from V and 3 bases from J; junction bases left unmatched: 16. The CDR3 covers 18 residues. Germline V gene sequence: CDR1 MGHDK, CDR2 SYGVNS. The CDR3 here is CASSDGGWTTISEETQYF. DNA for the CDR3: TGTGCCAGCAGTGACGGGGGGTGGACTACGATTTCCGAAGAGACCCAGTACTTC.

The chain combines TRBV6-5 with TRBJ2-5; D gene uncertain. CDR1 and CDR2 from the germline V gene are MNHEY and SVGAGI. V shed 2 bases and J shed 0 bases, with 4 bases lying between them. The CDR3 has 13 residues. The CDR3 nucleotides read TGTGCCAGCAGTTACCAACACCAAGAGACCCAGTACTTC. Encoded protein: CASSYQHQETQYF.

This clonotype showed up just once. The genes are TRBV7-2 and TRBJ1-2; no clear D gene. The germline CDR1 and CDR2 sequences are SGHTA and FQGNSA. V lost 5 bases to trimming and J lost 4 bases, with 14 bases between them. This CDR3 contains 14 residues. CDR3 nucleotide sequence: TGTGCCAGCAGCAAACCCGAACCGGGCTATGGCTACACCTTC. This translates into CASSKPEPGYGYTF.

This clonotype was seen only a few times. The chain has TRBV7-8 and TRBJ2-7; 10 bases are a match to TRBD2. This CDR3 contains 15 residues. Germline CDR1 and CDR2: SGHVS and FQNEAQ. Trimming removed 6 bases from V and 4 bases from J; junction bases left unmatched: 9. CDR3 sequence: CASSSSGRAWYEQYF. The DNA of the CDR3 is TGTGCCAGCAGTTCGAGCGGGAGGGCATGGTACGAGCAGTACTTC.

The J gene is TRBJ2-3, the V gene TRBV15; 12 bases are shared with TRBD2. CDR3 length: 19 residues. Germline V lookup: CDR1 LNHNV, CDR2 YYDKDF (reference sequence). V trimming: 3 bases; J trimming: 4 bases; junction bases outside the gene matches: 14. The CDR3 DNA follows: TGTGCCACCAGCAGCTTGGAAGGGTCTAGCGGGGGGGCGGCAGATACGCAGTATTTT. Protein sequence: CATSSLEGSSGGAADTQYF.

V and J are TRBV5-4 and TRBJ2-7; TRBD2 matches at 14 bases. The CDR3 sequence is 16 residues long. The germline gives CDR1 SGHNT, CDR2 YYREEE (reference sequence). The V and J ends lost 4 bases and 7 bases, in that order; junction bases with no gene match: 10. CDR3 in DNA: TGTGCCAGCAGCGACTTGACTAGCGGGGGGGCAGAAGAGCAGTACTTC. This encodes CASSDLTSGGAEEQYF.

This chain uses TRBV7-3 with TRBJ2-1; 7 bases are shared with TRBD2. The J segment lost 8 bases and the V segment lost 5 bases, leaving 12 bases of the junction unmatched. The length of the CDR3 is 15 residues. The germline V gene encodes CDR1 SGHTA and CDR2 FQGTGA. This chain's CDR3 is CASSNTGGFVDEQFF. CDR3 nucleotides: TGTGCCAGCAGCAATACGGGGGGTTTCGTGGATGAGCAGTTCTTC.

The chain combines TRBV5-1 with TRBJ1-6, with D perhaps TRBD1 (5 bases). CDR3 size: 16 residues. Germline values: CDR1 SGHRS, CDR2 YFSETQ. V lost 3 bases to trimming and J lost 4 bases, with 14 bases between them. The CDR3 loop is CASSSWGGSYNSPLHF. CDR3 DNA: TGCGCCAGCAGCTCCTGGGGGGGAAGTTATAATTCACCCCTCCACTTT.

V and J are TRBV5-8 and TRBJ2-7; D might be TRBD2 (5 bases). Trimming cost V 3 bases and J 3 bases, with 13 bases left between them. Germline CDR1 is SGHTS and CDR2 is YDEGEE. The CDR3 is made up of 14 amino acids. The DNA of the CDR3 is TGTGCCAGCAGCTCACCCGGGGTTATCTACGAGCAGTACTTC. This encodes CASSSPGVIYEQYF.

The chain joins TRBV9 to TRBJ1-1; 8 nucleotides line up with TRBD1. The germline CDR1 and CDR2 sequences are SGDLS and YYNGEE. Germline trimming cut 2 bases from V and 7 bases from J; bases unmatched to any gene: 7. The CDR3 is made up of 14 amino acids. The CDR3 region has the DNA TGTGCCAGCAGCGTGACAGGGGAGGCCGGTGAAGCTTTCTTT. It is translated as CASSVTGEAGEAFF.

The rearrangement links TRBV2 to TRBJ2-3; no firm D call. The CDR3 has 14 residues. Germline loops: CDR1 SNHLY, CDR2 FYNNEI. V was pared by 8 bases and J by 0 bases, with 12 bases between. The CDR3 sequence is CASRFRQSTDTQYF. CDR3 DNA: TGTGCCAGCCGTTTCAGACAAAGCACAGATACGCAGTATTTT.